This T cell receptor (beta chain) originates from a study of read filtering for tumor transcriptome and immune sequencing. Study context: DNase treatment preceded whole-transcriptome library preparation.

This CDR3 has 16 residues. The V gene lost 0 bases and the J gene lost 5 bases, with 17 bases spanning the gap. Germline V gene data show CDR1 as SGDLS and CDR2 as YYNGEE. Molecular barcoded adaptors covering alpha/delta and beta/gamma chains were used on approximately 400 ng RNA. A single record per CDR3 protein comes from TCRdb applying MiXCR to the reads. The profile shows 20,000 to 30,000 distinct CDR3 sequences, approximately 23% of them singletons. In its sample, this clonotype was seen once. Antigen specificity is unknown. General observations from the study: The CD138-negative fraction was mixed bone marrow immune cells, not pure T cells.

The source material was a population of CD138-negative cells sorted from bone marrow. The sequence was obtained from a donor at least 40 years old with multiple myeloma. This chain connects TRBV9 to TRBJ2-5; D may correspond to TRBD1 or TRBD2 (6 bases each). The CDR3 loop is CASSVGAGGRRETQYF. For the CDR3, the DNA is TGTGCCAGCAGCGTAGGAGCTGGGGGGCGCCGGGAGACCCAGTACTTC.